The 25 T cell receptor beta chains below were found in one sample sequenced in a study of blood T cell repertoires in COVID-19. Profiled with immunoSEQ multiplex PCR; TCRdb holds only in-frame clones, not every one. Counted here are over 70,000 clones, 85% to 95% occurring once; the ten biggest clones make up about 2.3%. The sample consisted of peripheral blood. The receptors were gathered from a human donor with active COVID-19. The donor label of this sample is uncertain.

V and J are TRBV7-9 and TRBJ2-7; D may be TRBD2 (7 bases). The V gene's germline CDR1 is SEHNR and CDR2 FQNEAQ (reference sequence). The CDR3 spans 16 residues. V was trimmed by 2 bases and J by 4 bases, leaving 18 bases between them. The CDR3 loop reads CASSLTVGGPSYEQYF. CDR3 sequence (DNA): TGTGCCAGCAGCTTAACCGTGGGGGGGCCTTCTTACGAGCAGTACTTC.

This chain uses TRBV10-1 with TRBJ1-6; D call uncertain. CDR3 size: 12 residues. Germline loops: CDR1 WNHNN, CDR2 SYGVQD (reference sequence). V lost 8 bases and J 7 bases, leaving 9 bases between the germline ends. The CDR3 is CASSGGNSPLHF. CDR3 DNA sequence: TGCGCCAGCTCAGGTGGCAATTCACCCCTCCACTTT.

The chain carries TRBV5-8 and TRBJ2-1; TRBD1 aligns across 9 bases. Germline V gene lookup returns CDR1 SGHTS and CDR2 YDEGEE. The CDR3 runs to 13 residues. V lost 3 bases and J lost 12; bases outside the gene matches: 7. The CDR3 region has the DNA TGTGCCAGCAGCTGGAACAGGGGGCAGGTGCAGTTCTTC. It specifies CASSWNRGQVQFF.

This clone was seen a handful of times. CDR3 loop: CASSPGGLNWYF. The CDR3 bases are TGTGCCAGCAGCCCGGGAGGCCTAAATTGGTACTTC. This chain connects TRBV13 to TRBJ2-7, with 7 bases identical to TRBD2. J lost 12 bases, V lost 5 bases, and 10 bases had no gene match. This CDR3 is built from 12 residues. CDR1 is PRHDT and CDR2 is FYEKMQ in the germline V gene (reference sequence).

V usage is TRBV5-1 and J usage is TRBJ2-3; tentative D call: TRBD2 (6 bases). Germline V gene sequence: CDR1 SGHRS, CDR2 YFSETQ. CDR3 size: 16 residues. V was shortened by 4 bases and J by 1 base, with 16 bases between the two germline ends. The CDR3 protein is CASSLTTSPGTDTQYF. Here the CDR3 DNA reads TGCGCCAGCAGCCTAACTACTAGCCCCGGCACAGATACGCAGTATTTT.

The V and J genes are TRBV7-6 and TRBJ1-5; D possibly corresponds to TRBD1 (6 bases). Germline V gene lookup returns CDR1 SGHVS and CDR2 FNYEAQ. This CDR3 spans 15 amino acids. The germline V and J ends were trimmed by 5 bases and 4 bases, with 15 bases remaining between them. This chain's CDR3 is CASSTRDTRNQPQHF. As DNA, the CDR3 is TGTGCCAGCAGCACCAGGGACACGCGAAATCAGCCCCAGCATTTT.

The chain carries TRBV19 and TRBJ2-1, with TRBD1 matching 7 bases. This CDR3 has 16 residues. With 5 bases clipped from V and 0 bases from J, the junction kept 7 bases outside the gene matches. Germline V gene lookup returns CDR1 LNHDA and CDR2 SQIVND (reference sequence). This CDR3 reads CASSLGQVSSYNEQFF. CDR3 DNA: TGTGCCAGTAGTCTCGGACAGGTGAGCTCCTACAATGAGCAGTTCTTC.

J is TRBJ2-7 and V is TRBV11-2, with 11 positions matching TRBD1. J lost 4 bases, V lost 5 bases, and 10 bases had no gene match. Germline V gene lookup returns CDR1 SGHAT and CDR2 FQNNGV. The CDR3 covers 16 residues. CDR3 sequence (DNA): TGTGCCAGCAGCAGATCCGGGACAGGGGGTTGGTACGAGCAGTACTTC. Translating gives CASSRSGTGGWYEQYF.

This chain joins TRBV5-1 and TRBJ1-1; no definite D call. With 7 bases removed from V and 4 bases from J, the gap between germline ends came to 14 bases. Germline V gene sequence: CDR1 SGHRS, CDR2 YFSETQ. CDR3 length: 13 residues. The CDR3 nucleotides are TGCGCCAGCGTTCAGGCTTTCGGCACTGAAGCTTTCTTT. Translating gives CASVQAFGTEAFF.

The CDR3, as DNA: TGTGCCATCAGTGAGGGCCGGGGTGGGAGCACAGATACGCAGTATTTT. Translating gives CAISEGRGGSTDTQYF. The J gene is TRBJ2-3, the V gene TRBV10-3; a weak D match, TRBD2 (5 bases). The CDR3 length is 16 residues. Trimming stripped 2 bases from V and 0 bases from J, with 12 bases between. The germline CDR1 and CDR2 sequences are ENHRY and SYGVKD.

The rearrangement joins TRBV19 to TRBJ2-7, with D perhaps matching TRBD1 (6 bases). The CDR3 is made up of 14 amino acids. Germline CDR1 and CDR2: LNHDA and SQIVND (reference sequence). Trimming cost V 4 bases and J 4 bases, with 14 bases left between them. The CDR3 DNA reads TGTGCCAGTAGTAATCCCGGGACATCTTACGAGCAGTACTTC. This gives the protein CASSNPGTSYEQYF.

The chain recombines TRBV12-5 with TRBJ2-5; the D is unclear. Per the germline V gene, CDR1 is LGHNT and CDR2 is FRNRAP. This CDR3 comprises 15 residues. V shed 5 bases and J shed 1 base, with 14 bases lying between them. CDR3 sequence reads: CASGPPAGAQETQYF. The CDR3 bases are TGTGCTAGTGGTCCCCCCGCAGGCGCCCAAGAGACCCAGTACTTC.

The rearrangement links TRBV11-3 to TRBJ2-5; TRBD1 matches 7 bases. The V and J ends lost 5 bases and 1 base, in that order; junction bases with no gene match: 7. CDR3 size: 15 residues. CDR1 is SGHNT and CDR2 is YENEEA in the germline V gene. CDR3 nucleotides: TGTGCCAGCAGCCCAAGGACAGGAATCCAAGAGACCCAGTACTTC. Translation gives CASSPRTGIQETQYF.

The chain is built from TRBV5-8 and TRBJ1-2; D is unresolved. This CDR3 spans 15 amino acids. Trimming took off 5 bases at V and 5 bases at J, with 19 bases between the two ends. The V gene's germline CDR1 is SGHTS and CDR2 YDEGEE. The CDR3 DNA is TGTGCCAGCAGTTTTCTAGAGGGAACTGGTTATGGCTACACCTTC. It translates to CASSFLEGTGYGYTF.

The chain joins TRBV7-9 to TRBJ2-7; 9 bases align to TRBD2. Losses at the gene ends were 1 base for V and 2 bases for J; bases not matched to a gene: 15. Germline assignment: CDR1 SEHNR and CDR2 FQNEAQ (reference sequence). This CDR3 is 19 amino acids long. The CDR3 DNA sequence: TGTGCCAGCAGCTTAGTGCGGGGGGGACCCTCCACGGGACCCTACGAGCAGTACTTC. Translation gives CASSLVRGGPSTGPYEQYF.

Here the CDR3 DNA reads TGTGCCAGCAGCGGAAGAGGTAGCGGCGCTGAAGCTTTCTTT. Translation gives CASSGRGSGAEAFF. This chain uses TRBV27 with TRBJ1-1; D gene unclear. The germline V gene has CDR1 MNHEY and CDR2 SMNVEV (reference sequence). Trimming removed 6 bases at V and 6 bases at J, with 17 bases between. The CDR3 covers 14 residues.

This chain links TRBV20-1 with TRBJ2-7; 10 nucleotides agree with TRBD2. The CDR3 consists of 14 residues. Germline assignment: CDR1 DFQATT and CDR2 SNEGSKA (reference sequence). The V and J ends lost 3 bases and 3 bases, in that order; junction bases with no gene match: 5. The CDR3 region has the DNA TGCAGTGCTAGTGTCGGACTAGCGGACTACGAGCAGTACTTC. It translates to CSASVGLADYEQYF.

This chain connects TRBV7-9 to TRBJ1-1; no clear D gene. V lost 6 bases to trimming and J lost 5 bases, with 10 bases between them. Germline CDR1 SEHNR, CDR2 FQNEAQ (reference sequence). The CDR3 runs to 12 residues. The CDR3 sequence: CASSYGETEAFF. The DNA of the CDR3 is TGTGCCAGCAGTTATGGGGAGACTGAAGCTTTCTTT.

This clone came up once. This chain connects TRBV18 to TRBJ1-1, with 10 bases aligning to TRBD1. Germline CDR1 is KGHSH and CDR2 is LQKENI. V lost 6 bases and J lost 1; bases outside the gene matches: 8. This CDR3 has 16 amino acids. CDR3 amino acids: CASSPFGTGANTEAFF. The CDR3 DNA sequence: TGTGCCAGCTCCCCATTCGGGACAGGGGCGAACACTGAAGCTTTCTTT.

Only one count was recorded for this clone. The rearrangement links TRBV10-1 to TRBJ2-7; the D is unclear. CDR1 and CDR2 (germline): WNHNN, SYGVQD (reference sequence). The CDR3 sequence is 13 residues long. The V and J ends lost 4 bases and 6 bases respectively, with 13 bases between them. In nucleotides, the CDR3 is TGCGCCAGCAGTGTAAAACCATTGGCCGAGCAGTACTTC. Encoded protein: CASSVKPLAEQYF.

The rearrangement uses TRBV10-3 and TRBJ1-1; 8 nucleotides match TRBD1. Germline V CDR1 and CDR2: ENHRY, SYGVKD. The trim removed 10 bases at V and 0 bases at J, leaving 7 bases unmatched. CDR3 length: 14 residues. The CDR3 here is CATVPQGVNTEAFF. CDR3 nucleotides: TGTGCCACAGTACCACAGGGGGTGAACACTGAAGCTTTCTTT.

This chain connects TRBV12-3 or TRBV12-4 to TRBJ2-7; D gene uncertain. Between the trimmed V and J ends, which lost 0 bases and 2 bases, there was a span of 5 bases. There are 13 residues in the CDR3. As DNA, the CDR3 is TGTGCCAGCAGTTTAGCCGGTCCCTACGAGCAGTACTTC. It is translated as CASSLAGPYEQYF.

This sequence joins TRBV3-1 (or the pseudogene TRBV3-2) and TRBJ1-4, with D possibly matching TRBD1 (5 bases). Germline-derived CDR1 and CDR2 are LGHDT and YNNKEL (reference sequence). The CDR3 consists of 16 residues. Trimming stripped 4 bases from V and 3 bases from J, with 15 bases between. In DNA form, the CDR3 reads TGTGCCAGCAGCCCCGCCGGGGGAAGGCCTAATGAAAAACTGTTTTTT. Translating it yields CASSPAGGRPNEKLFF.

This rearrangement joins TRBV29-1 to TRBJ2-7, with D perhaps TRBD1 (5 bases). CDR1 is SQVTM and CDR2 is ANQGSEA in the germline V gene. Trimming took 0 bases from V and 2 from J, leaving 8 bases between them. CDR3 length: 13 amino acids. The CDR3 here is CSVEETDTYEQYF. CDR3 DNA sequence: TGCAGCGTTGAAGAGACAGACACCTACGAGCAGTACTTC.

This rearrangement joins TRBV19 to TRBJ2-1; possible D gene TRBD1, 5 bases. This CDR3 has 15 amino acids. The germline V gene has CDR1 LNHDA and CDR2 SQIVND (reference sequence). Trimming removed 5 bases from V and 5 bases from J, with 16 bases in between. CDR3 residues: CASSGFGLGHNEQFF. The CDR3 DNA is TGTGCCAGTAGTGGGTTCGGTTTGGGGCACAATGAGCAGTTCTTC. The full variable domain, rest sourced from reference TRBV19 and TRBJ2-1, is DGGITQSPKYLFRKEGQNVTLSCEQNLNHDAMYWYRQDPGQGLRLIYYSQIVNDFQKGDIAEGYSVSREKKESFPLTVTSAQKNPTAFYLCASSGFGLGHNEQFFGPGTRLTVL.